This T cell receptor beta chain was observed in a study of tumor-infiltrating lymphocytes in primary liver carcinoma. Whole-study results and caveats: Pairs of tumor regions overlapped more than tumor-adjacent and tumor-blood pairs did.

The CDR3 spans 15 residues. CDR1 and CDR2 from the germline V gene are MNHNY and SVGAGI (reference sequence). Trimming left V 6 bases short and J 3 bases short, with 18 bases between. Only a few counts were recorded for this clonotype. Antigen: not known. Unsorted whole blood yielded blood RNA, and germline DNA was extracted as well. Using a constant-region primer together with ProtoScript II reverse transcriptase, TCR beta cDNA was made from about 500 ng of total RNA. Three nested multiplex PCR rounds, a slightly modified ARM-PCR, produced the libraries for TCR beta. TRBV1-TRBV30 forward primers paired with a C-beta reverse primer were used in the first two PCR rounds, which ran approximately 10 cycles each. TCRdb reanalysed the multiplex PCR reads using MiXCR and keeps one entry per CDR3 protein. The sample consists of 150,000 to 200,000 distinct CDR3 sequences, 60% of them appearing once.

Source material: peripheral blood. The source of this sequence is a middle-aged man with primary liver carcinoma and hepatitis B virus infection. The chain combines TRBV6-6 with TRBJ2-7; D unresolved. CDR3 nucleotide sequence: TGTGCCAGCAGCCCGGAGCAGATCTCTAGCTACGAGCAGTACTTC. Translated, it gives CASSPEQISSYEQYF.